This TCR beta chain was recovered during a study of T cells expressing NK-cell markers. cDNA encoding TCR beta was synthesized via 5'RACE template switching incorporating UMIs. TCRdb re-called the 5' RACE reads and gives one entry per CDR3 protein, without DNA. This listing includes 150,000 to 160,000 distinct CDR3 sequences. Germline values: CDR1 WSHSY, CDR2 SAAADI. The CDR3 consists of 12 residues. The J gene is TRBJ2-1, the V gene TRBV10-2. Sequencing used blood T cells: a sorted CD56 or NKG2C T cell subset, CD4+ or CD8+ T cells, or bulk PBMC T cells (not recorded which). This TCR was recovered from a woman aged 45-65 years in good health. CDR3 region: CASFDGVSKQFF.